This entry concerns a single T cell receptor (beta chain). Its specificity is unknown. The entry originates in a study of T cell responses to AZD1222 COVID-19 vaccine. General study points: Without day 14 samples, only post-peak T cell repertoires were studied. Dominant at 160-218 and 743-854, vaccine-associated CD4 TCRs also spanned spike.

Profiled with immunoSEQ multiplex PCR; TCRdb holds only in-frame clones, not every one. The table includes about 120,000 clones, approximately 85% detected once. CDR3 size: 15 residues. Germline V lookup: CDR1 SQVTM, CDR2 ANQGSEA. Trimming left V 4 bases short and J 2 bases short, with 17 bases between. The source was peripheral blood, collected on day 0 of MenACWY control vaccination. The V call is TRBV29-1, the J call TRBJ1-2, with D possibly matching TRBD1 (6 bases). This TCR was sampled from an adult in good health. CDR3 loop: CSVGGPQQGNYGYTF. CDR3 nucleotide sequence: TGCAGCGTTGGGGGGCCTCAACAGGGAAACTATGGCTACACCTTC. Full variable domain (rest looked up from reference TRBV29-1 and TRBJ1-2): SAVISQKPSRDICQRGTSLTIQCQVDSQVTMMFWYRQQPGQSLTLIATANQGSEATYESGFVIDKFPISRPNLTFSTLTVSNMSPEDSSIYLCSVGGPQQGNYGYTFGSGTRLTVV.